This entry concerns a single TCR beta chain. The antigen is not known. Clones were read by immunoSEQ multiplex PCR, and TCRdb kept only the in-frame ones, dropping some. The table includes almost 35,000 clones, roughly 93% detected once. This specimen comes from a study of T cells in localized non-small cell lung cancer. Germline V gives CDR1 MNHNS, CDR2 SASEGT. The CDR3 is 14 residues long. With V trimmed by 4 bases and J by 7 bases, 6 bases remained unmatched. General study findings and limits: Adjacent lung tissue had a median approximately 61 of the top 100 clones found in the tumor.

The receptor's source is a female donor older than 55 with stage I lung adenocarcinoma. The source was peripheral blood, collected before any cancer treatment. This chain joins TRBV6-1 and TRBJ2-1, with 8 nucleotides matching TRBD2. CDR3 bases: TGTGCCAGCAGTGGCGGGGGGACGAAAAATGAGCAGTTCTTC. Its protein product is CASSGGGTKNEQFF.